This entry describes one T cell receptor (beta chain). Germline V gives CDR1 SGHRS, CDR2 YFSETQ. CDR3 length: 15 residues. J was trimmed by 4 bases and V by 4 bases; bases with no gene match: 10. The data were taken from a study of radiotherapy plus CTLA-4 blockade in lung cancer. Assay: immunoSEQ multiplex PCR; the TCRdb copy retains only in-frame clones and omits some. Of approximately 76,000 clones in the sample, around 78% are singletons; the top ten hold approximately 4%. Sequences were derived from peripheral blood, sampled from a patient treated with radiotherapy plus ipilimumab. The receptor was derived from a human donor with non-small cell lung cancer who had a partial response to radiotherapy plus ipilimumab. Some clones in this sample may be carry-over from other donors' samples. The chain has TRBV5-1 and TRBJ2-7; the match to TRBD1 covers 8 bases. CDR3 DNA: TGCGCCAGCAGCGCGGAGACACGGACAGGGTACGAGCAGTACTTC. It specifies CASSAETRTGYEQYF.